The source of this T cell receptor (beta chain) is a study of shared clonotypes between healthy human individuals. Broader study findings: Naive CD4 clonotypes were shared across a few donors at roughly 4.6%.

Points on this clone: The antigen is not known.

Germline CDR1 is MNHNS and CDR2 is SASEGT. Trimming shortened V by 6 bases and J by 5 bases, and 12 bases separated the two germline ends. The CDR3 consists of 13 residues. Using immunoSEQ multiplex PCR, the repertoire was profiled, and TCRdb retains in-frame clones only, with some absent. The repertoire holds about a million clones, around 75% seen once, with nearly 1.5% in the top ten. Input material: memory CD4+ T cells sorted from blood. Subset reported: CD45RA-negative fraction. The V call is TRBV6-1, the J call TRBJ2-3; D uncertain. The origin of this receptor is a young man in good health. The CDR3 is CASSPSRRDTQYF. DNA of the CDR3: TGTGCCAGCAGCCCAAGCCGGCGAGATACGCAGTATTTT.